This passage covers 28 T cell receptor beta chains from one sample sequenced in a study of regulatory T cells in long-lasting Graves disease. Noted time point: persistent/refractory GD, antithyroid drugs over 5 years with positive TRAb. PBMC RNA served as the TCR library source. Assembly of TCR beta libraries relied on iRepertoire HTBI primers together with Arm-PCR of CDR3 regions. TCRdb re-called the multiplex PCR reads with MiXCR, one entry per CDR3 protein. The sample carries 700,000 or so distinct CDR3 sequences, around 32% recorded once. Sample: peripheral blood mononuclear cells (PBMCs), taken when the disease was refractory, from a patient treated with antithyroid drugs. The receptors stem from a female donor with Graves disease.

This clonotype was counted once. Just one base apart from a much larger clone, this may be a read error. V gene TRBV28 combines with J gene TRBJ1-1, with no clear D. Germline V gene data show CDR1 as MDHEN and CDR2 as SYDVKM. CDR3 length: 14 amino acids. As DNA, the CDR3 is TGTGCCAGCAGTCCCTATGATTTGAACGCTGAAGCTTTCTTT. Translating gives CASSPYDLNAEAFF.

This clonotype was detected ten times or more. Sequence at one end of the junction differs from germline and may be a read error. The chain employs TRBV5-1 and TRBJ2-5; 7 nucleotides align to TRBD2. Per germline, CDR1 SGHRS and CDR2 YFSETQ. CDR3 length: 14 residues. The CDR3 is CASSLRGYQETQYF. The CDR3 DNA is TGTGCCAGCAGCTTGCGGGGGTACCAAGAGACCCAGTACTTC.

This clonotype has at least ten counts. The conserved phenylalanine or tryptophan normally closing the CDR3 is absent here, so this likely arose from a read error. The J gene is TRBJ2-2, the V gene TRBV11-1; D remains ambiguous. Germline V CDR1 and CDR2: SGHAT, FQDESV (reference sequence). The V end was cut by 3 bases, the J end by 0 bases, with 2 bases between. CDR3 length equals 13 residues. CDR3 sequence reads: CASSFANTGELFL. Here the CDR3 DNA reads TGTGCCAGCAGCTTCGCGAACACCGGGGAGCTGTTTCTT.

V is TRBV20-1 and J is TRBJ1-1; D gene uncertain. Per the germline V gene, CDR1 is DFQATT and CDR2 is SNEGSKA (reference sequence). Trimming removed 2 bases at V and 4 bases at J, with 14 bases between. The CDR3 sequence is 14 residues long. CDR3 loop: CSARSTLLGTEAFF. The DNA of the CDR3 is TGCAGTGCTAGATCGACATTGCTGGGCACTGAAGCTTTCTTT.

This clonotype has ten or more counts. The DNA for the CDR3 is TGTGCCTGGTCGGGACCGAATGAAAAACTGTTTTTT. Encoded protein: CAWSGPNEKLFF. The J gene is TRBJ1-4, the V gene TRBV30; D might be TRBD1 (5 bases). Germline V gene lookup returns CDR1 GTSNPN and CDR2 SVGIG (reference sequence). The CDR3 has 12 amino acids. V was pared by 5 bases and J by 5 bases, with 9 bases between.

There are many counts of this clonotype. The rearrangement joins TRBV28 to TRBJ1-1; no clear D. Between the trimmed V and J ends, which lost 7 bases and 1 base, there was a span of 10 bases. The CDR3 length is 13 residues. Germline CDR1 is MDHEN and CDR2 is SYDVKM. DNA of the CDR3: TGTGCCAGCACTCATATGGGGAACACTGAAGCTTTCTTT. This gives the protein CASTHMGNTEAFF.

This clonotype was detected many times. One junction end disagrees with the germline gene, perhaps due to a read error. The chain combines TRBV12-3 or TRBV12-4 with TRBJ1-2, with no clear D. CDR3 length: 12 amino acids. The CDR3 reads CASILPGYGYTF. Here the CDR3 DNA reads TGTGCCAGCATTTTACCGGGCTATGGCTACACCTTC.

On this clonotype: This may be a read error, as it is one base from a much larger clone. J is TRBJ2-7 and V is TRBV15; the D call may be TRBD1 or TRBD2 (5 bases each). Germline V gene lookup returns CDR1 LNHNV and CDR2 YYDKDF (reference sequence). Trimming stripped 1 base from V and 4 bases from J, with 17 bases between. This CDR3 is 16 amino acids long. This CDR3 reads CATSRVRGRLLYEQYF. The CDR3 bases are TGTGCCACCAGCAGAGTTCGGGGCAGGTTGCTATACGAGCAGTACTTC.

This clonotype was seen more than once but under ten times. The chain links TRBV28 to TRBJ1-1; 8 nucleotides line up with TRBD1. Germline CDR1 and CDR2: MDHEN and SYDVKM. The CDR3 is made up of 15 amino acids. The J segment lost 5 bases and the V segment lost 7 bases, leaving 12 bases of the junction unmatched. The CDR3 DNA reads as TGTGCCAGCACCGAACAGGGGGGAGTGTGGACTGAAGCTTTCTTT. This gives the protein CASTEQGGVWTEAFF.

This clonotype was recorded a few times. This chain links TRBV13 with TRBJ2-7; the D is unclear. Deletions cut 1 base from V and 3 bases from J, with 7 bases between. The CDR3 is made up of 13 amino acids. CDR1 and CDR2 from the germline V gene are PRHDT and FYEKMQ (reference sequence). CDR3 residues: CASSLDPNYEQYF. CDR3 nucleotides: TGTGCCAGCAGCTTAGATCCTAACTACGAGCAGTACTTC. Filled out from reference TRBV13 and TRBJ2-7, the complete variable domain reads AAGVIQSPRHLIKEKRETATLKCYPIPRHDTVYWYQQGPGQDPQFLISFYEKMQSDKGSIPDRFSAQQFSDYHSELNMSSLELGDSALYFCASSLDPNYEQYFGPGTRLTVT.

CDR3 in amino acids: CASSPVGDYGYTF. The CDR3 nucleotides are TGTGCCAGCAGTCCTGTAGGAGACTATGGCTACACCTTC. The V gene is TRBV5-5, the J gene TRBJ1-2, with no clear D. CDR3 size: 13 residues. The V end was cut by 5 bases, the J end by 3 bases, with 11 bases between. CDR1 is SGHKS, CDR2 YYEKEE, per germline (reference sequence).

This clonotype was seen only a few times. J is TRBJ1-5 and V is TRBV11-2, with D maybe TRBD1 (5 bases). V lost 0 bases to trimming and J lost 5 bases, with 11 bases between them. The CDR3 contains 15 residues. Germline-derived CDR1 and CDR2 are SGHAT and FQNNGV. Here the CDR3 DNA reads TGTGCCAGCAGCTTAGAGGGCGCCAGGGATCAGCCCCAGCATTTT. It specifies CASSLEGARDQPQHF.

The V gene is TRBV6-2 or TRBV6-3, the J gene TRBJ1-1, with a weak D call TRBD1 (5 bases). The CDR3 consists of 14 residues. CDR1 and CDR2 (germline): MNHEY, SVGEGT. The ends were cut back, 3 bases at V and 7 bases at J, with 15 bases in the middle. The CDR3 coding sequence is TGTGCCAGCAGTTATAGGGGAGGGTTCAATGAAGCTTTCTTT. Amino acid sequence: CASSYRGGFNEAFF.

The chain is built from TRBV10-3 and TRBJ1-1; TRBD1 agrees at 7 bases. This CDR3 has 15 amino acids. Unmatched junction bases numbered 15, after V lost 10 bases and J lost 4 bases. Germline V gene sequence: CDR1 ENHRY, CDR2 SYGVKD. The CDR3 DNA sequence: TGTGCCAGCAGGGAGACAGGGCCCGAAGGCACTGAAGCTTTCTTT. It yields the protein CASRETGPEGTEAFF.

This clonotype was detected only a few times. V gene TRBV20-1 combines with J gene TRBJ1-2; D is uncertain. CDR3 length: 14 amino acids. V was clipped by 6 bases and J by 7 bases, with 21 bases between them. Germline-derived CDR1 and CDR2 are DFQATT and SNEGSKA (reference sequence). The CDR3 reads CSAANVGRLGGYTF. The CDR3 coding sequence is TGCAGTGCCGCCAATGTGGGAAGATTGGGTGGCTACACCTTC.

At least ten counts were recorded for this clonotype. The chain combines TRBV28 with TRBJ2-7; D is perhaps TRBD1 (5 bases). The length of the CDR3 is 15 residues. In germline, CDR1 is MDHEN, CDR2 SYDVKM. V lost 4 bases and J lost 6, with 19 bases in between. As DNA, the CDR3 is TGTGCCAGCAGTTCCTACTCGACCCAGGGTGGCGAGCAGTACTTC. It translates to CASSSYSTQGGEQYF.

The chain carries TRBV19 and TRBJ1-6, with D hard to call. CDR1 LNHDA and CDR2 SQIVND come from the germline V gene (reference sequence). The germline V and J ends were trimmed by 3 bases and 5 bases, with 11 bases remaining between them. The CDR3 is 15 residues long. CDR3 in amino acids: CASSIEVGDNSPLHF. CDR3 nucleotide sequence: TGTGCCAGTAGTATCGAGGTCGGCGATAATTCACCCCTCCACTTT.

CDR3 coding DNA: TGTGCCAGCAGCCGACTAGCGGGATACAATGAGCAGTTCTTC. It is translated as CASSRLAGYNEQFF. The chain recombines TRBV2 with TRBJ2-1, with 11 bases that match TRBD2. Germline lookup yields CDR1 SNHLY and CDR2 FYNNEI. The CDR3 runs to 14 residues. V shed 6 bases and J 4 bases; nucleotides not matched to a gene: 2.

In this sample, this clonotype turned up a few times. The genes are TRBV18 and TRBJ2-7; 8 bases match TRBD1. The J segment lost 5 bases and the V segment lost 0 bases, leaving 0 bases of the junction unmatched. This CDR3 has 13 amino acids. The germline V gene encodes CDR1 KGHSH and CDR2 LQKENI. The CDR3 loop reads CASSPPTGDEQYF. The CDR3 bases are TGTGCCAGCTCACCACCGACAGGGGACGAGCAGTACTTC.

V is TRBV5-1 and J is TRBJ1-1, with D perhaps matching TRBD1 (5 bases). The CDR3 is made up of 15 amino acids. V was cut by 2 bases and J by 0 bases, with 11 bases left in between. Germline V gene sequence: CDR1 SGHRS, CDR2 YFSETQ. Here the CDR3 reads CASSFQGLMNTEAFF. DNA of the CDR3: TGCGCCAGCAGCTTTCAGGGCCTCATGAACACTGAAGCTTTCTTT.

The chain uses TRBV20-1 and TRBJ1-5; TRBD1 is a possible D gene (5 bases). Germline loops: CDR1 DFQATT, CDR2 SNEGSKA (reference sequence). This CDR3 is built from 13 residues. Trimming cost V 7 bases and J 3 bases, with 13 bases left between them. The CDR3 loop is CSGTGTDNQPQHF. In DNA, the CDR3 is TGCAGTGGGACGGGGACGGACAATCAGCCCCAGCATTTT.

The V gene is TRBV29-1, the J gene TRBJ1-1; TRBD1 matches at 9 bases. After removal of 2 bases from V and 4 bases from J, the junction contained 11 bases not matched to a gene. The CDR3 has 16 amino acids. The V gene's germline CDR1 is SQVTM and CDR2 ANQGSEA. CDR3: CSVEKGQGLFRTEAFF. In DNA, the CDR3 is TGCAGCGTTGAAAAGGGACAGGGTTTGTTCCGCACTGAAGCTTTCTTT.

This clonotype was recorded a few times. This chain links TRBV20-1 with TRBJ2-7; 13 bases are shared with TRBD2. V was clipped by 5 bases and J by 3 bases; unmatched bases: 4. From germline, CDR1 is DFQATT and CDR2 SNEGSKA (reference sequence). The CDR3 totals 14 residues. The CDR3 sequence is CSAPRLAGGYEQYF. The DNA for the CDR3 is TGCAGTGCTCCCCGACTAGCGGGAGGCTACGAGCAGTACTTC.

V gene TRBV20-1 combines with J gene TRBJ1-2; 8 bases are a match to TRBD1. J gave up 4 bases and V 6 bases, and 7 bases lay outside the gene matches. The CDR3 is made up of 13 amino acids. Germline CDR1 is DFQATT and CDR2 is SNEGSKA (reference sequence). In DNA form, the CDR3 reads TGCAGTGCCGAGACCGGGACAGGCTATGGCTACACCTTC. It is translated as CSAETGTGYGYTF.

This clonotype has only a few counts. The junction does not match germline at one end; this may be a read error. The J gene is TRBJ2-2, the V gene TRBV2; 9 nucleotides agree with TRBD2. Germline lookup yields CDR1 SNHLY and CDR2 FYNNEI. The CDR3 runs 18 residues. CDR3 loop: CASSDPGREGRNTGEPFF. CDR3 bases: TGTGCCAGCAGTGATCCAGGGCGGGAGGGCCGAAACACCGGGGAGCCGTTTTTT.

This chain connects TRBV20-1 to TRBJ2-2; possible D gene TRBD1, 6 bases. The germline CDR1 and CDR2 sequences are DFQATT and SNEGSKA (reference sequence). CDR3 length: 14 amino acids. Trimming removed 5 bases at V and 1 base at J, with 11 bases between. The CDR3 region has the DNA TGCAGTGCTTACAGGGTATTGAACACCGGGGAGCTGTTTTTT. Translating gives CSAYRVLNTGELFF.

This rearrangement joins TRBV20-1 to TRBJ2-7; the D gene is possibly TRBD2 (5 bases). CDR1 is DFQATT and CDR2 is SNEGSKA in the germline V gene (reference sequence). The CDR3 totals 13 residues. V gave up 5 bases and J gave up 7 bases, with 18 bases separating them. CDR3 in DNA: TGCAGTGCTCAAACCTTCTCTACGGGGGAGCAGTACTTC. Protein sequence: CSAQTFSTGEQYF.

V and J are TRBV7-9 and TRBJ2-5; 9 nucleotides match TRBD1. Germline V gene sequence: CDR1 SEHNR, CDR2 FQNEAQ (reference sequence). V was clipped by 6 bases and J by 5 bases; unmatched bases: 7. There are 14 residues in the CDR3. The CDR3 DNA follows: TGTGCCAGCAGAGGGACAGGGATCTTGGAGACCCAGTACTTC. Translation: CASRGTGILETQYF.